Listed here are 24 T cell receptor beta chains from one sample, sequenced in a study of CD8 T cells in Susac syndrome. About 0.5 to 1 ug RNA was reverse transcribed with random hexamers. TCRdb independently ran MiXCR on the immunoSEQ multiplex PCR reads; one entry per CDR3 protein. The data contain around 140,000 distinct CDR3 sequences, 80% to 85% of them singletons. Material: CD8+ T cells from PBMCs. These receptors all stem from a human donor with multiple sclerosis.

This chain joins TRBV5-1 and TRBJ1-6; 9 positions agree with TRBD1. J gave up 9 bases and V 3 bases, and 4 bases lay outside the gene matches. The CDR3 covers 14 residues. Per germline, CDR1 SGHRS and CDR2 YFSETQ. CDR3 loop: CASSYGQGTSPLHF. In DNA form, the CDR3 reads TGCGCCAGCAGCTACGGACAGGGGACTTCACCCCTCCACTTT. Full variable domain (missing parts from reference TRBV5-1 and TRBJ1-6): KAGVTQTPRYLIKTRGQQVTLSCSPISGHRSVSWYQQTPGQGLQFLFEYFSETQRNKGNFPGRFSGRQFSNSRSEMNVSTLELGDSALYLCASSYGQGTSPLHFGNGTRLTVT.

V and J are TRBV4-1 and TRBJ2-5; 8 nucleotides line up with TRBD2. Germline CDR1 and CDR2: MGHRA and YSYEKL. There are 15 residues in the CDR3. V lost 5 bases, J lost 2 bases, and 7 bases stayed unmatched. In DNA form, the CDR3 reads TGCGCCAGCAGCGTCGCGGGGGGTAGACAAGAGACCCAGTACTTC. Translation: CASSVAGGRQETQYF.

J is TRBJ1-3 and V is TRBV7-9, with TRBD1 matching 8 bases. The ends lost 5 bases at V and 3 bases at J; junction bases unmatched: 6. The CDR3 loop spans 15 amino acids. Germline CDR1 reads SEHNR; CDR2 reads FQNEAQ (reference sequence). The CDR3 DNA reads TGTGCCAGCAGCGAGTCTGGGACAGGTGGAAACACCATATATTTT. Translation gives CASSESGTGGNTIYF.

The chain links TRBV10-3 to TRBJ1-1; 7 bases map to TRBD1. Germline CDR1 ENHRY, CDR2 SYGVKD. This CDR3 contains 16 residues. V was pared by 3 bases and J by 0 bases, with 7 bases of the junction left unmatched. The CDR3 loop reads CAISDSRGEMNTEAFF. For the CDR3, the DNA is TGTGCCATCAGTGACAGCAGGGGGGAGATGAACACTGAAGCTTTCTTT.

The V and J genes are TRBV3-1 and TRBJ2-3, with 11 bases aligning to TRBD2. The germline V gene has CDR1 LGHDT and CDR2 YNNKEL (reference sequence). With V trimmed by 5 bases and J by 4 bases, 5 bases remained unmatched. This CDR3 spans 15 amino acids. The chain's CDR3 is CASSAGTSGSDTQYF. CDR3 sequence (DNA): TGTGCCAGCAGCGCCGGGACTAGCGGATCAGATACGCAGTATTTT.

This clonotype was seen a handful of times. The rearrangement links TRBV10-3 to TRBJ2-3; 10 positions match TRBD2. Germline values: CDR1 ENHRY, CDR2 SYGVKD. V gave up 4 bases and J gave up 5 bases; unmatched junction bases: 6. The length of the CDR3 is 15 residues. The CDR3 spells CAISVAGGTGDTQYF. The CDR3 nucleotides are TGTGCCATCAGTGTAGCGGGAGGAACCGGAGATACGCAGTATTTT.

The genes are TRBV20-1 and TRBJ2-3; D unresolved. V lost 0 bases and J lost 3, with 16 bases in between. Per germline, CDR1 DFQATT and CDR2 SNEGSKA (reference sequence). The CDR3 is 16 residues long. CDR3 amino acids: CSARDWAAPDTDTQYF. As DNA, the CDR3 is TGCAGTGCTAGAGATTGGGCGGCCCCAGATACAGATACGCAGTATTTT.

This rearrangement joins TRBV20-1 to TRBJ2-1, with 11 bases fitting TRBD2. Germline V gene sequence: CDR1 DFQATT, CDR2 SNEGSKA (reference sequence). The J segment lost 4 bases and the V segment lost 0 bases, leaving 2 bases of the junction unmatched. This CDR3 comprises 15 residues. The CDR3 region is CSARELAGAYNEQFF. The CDR3 DNA reads TGCAGTGCTAGAGAACTAGCGGGAGCTTACAATGAGCAGTTCTTC.

V is TRBV7-8 and J is TRBJ2-1; no reliable D call. Germline V gene lookup returns CDR1 SGHVS and CDR2 FQNEAQ. V lost 5 bases and J 6 bases, leaving 17 bases between the germline ends. This CDR3 is 15 amino acids long. The CDR3 is CASSPLPATGNEQFF. CDR3 nucleotides: TGTGCCAGCAGCCCGCTCCCCGCGACTGGCAATGAGCAGTTCTTC.

In this sample, this clonotype turned up once. The chain uses TRBV3-1 and TRBJ2-3; TRBD1 matches at 8 bases. The CDR3 contains 16 residues. Trimming at V came to 4 bases and at J to 3 bases, leaving 9 bases not matched to a gene. Germline V gene sequence: CDR1 LGHDT, CDR2 YNNKEL (reference sequence). The CDR3 DNA reads as TGTGCCAGCAGCCGCATCAGGGGGCGAGGAACAGATACGCAGTATTTT. Amino acids: CASSRIRGRGTDTQYF.

V usage is TRBV27 and J usage is TRBJ1-5; D remains unclear. Germline values: CDR1 MNHEY, CDR2 SMNVEV (reference sequence). The CDR3 is 15 residues long. The V gene lost 1 base and the J gene lost 3 bases, with 10 bases spanning the gap. CDR3 nucleotides: TGTGCCAGCAGTTTATGGGCCGGGAACAATCAGCCCCAGCATTTT. Translated: CASSLWAGNNQPQHF.

This chain joins TRBV5-5 and TRBJ1-6; D not certain. Per germline, CDR1 SGHKS and CDR2 YYEKEE (reference sequence). The CDR3 is made up of 15 amino acids. V lost 5 bases and J 5 bases, leaving 14 bases between the germline ends. The CDR3 DNA reads TGTGCCAGCAGTTTAGAGACGGTGAATAATTCACCCCTCCACTTT. Encoded protein: CASSLETVNNSPLHF.

In this sample, this clonotype turned up once. This chain connects TRBV19 to TRBJ1-5; 10 bases are a match to TRBD1. V shed 3 bases, J shed 4 bases, and the junction held 3 bases outside the gene matches. Germline CDR1 reads LNHDA; CDR2 reads SQIVND (reference sequence). The CDR3 length is 15 residues. The CDR3 DNA is TGTGCCAGTAGTATCGGGACAGGGGCTAATCAGCCCCAGCATTTT. Translation: CASSIGTGANQPQHF.

The chain couples TRBV11-2 to TRBJ2-3; D is possibly TRBD2 (6 bases). Trimming took 5 bases from V and 4 from J, leaving 16 bases between them. CDR3 length: 15 residues. Germline lookup yields CDR1 SGHAT and CDR2 FQNNGV. The DNA of the CDR3 is TGTGCCAGCAGCCCGTCTGGCGGGGAGGCAGATACGCAGTATTTT. Translated, it gives CASSPSGGEADTQYF.

The V and J genes are TRBV4-1 and TRBJ1-1; no clear D. CDR1 is MGHRA, CDR2 YSYEKL, per germline. This CDR3 comprises 14 residues. The V end lost 2 bases, the J end lost 5 bases, and 12 bases lay between the germline ends. CDR3 in amino acids: CASSQHVATTEAFF. CDR3 coding DNA: TGCGCCAGCAGCCAACATGTGGCTACTACTGAAGCTTTCTTT.

This clonotype was detected a few times. The chain carries TRBV19 and TRBJ2-2, with D tentatively TRBD2 (5 bases). Germline V gene sequence: CDR1 LNHDA, CDR2 SQIVND (reference sequence). The CDR3 length is 14 residues. The V and J ends lost 4 bases and 6 bases respectively, with 12 bases between them. In nucleotides, the CDR3 is TGTGCCAGTAGTACGAGGGTTTTTTCCGGGGAGCTGTTTTTT. Its protein is CASSTRVFSGELFF.

The chain uses TRBV21-1 and TRBJ2-5; the tabulated D call, TRBD1, remains unverified against the DNA. TRBV21-1 is labeled a pseudogene. The length of the CDR3 is 23 residues. CDR3 coding DNA: TGTGCCAGCAGCAAATCAAGGCCCCCGTATAATCCCAGACTAGTTCCGTTCCAAGAGACCCAGTACTTC. Its translation: CASSKSRPPYNPRLVPFQETQYF.

This chain links TRBV6-1 with TRBJ1-2; the D gene is possibly TRBD1 (6 bases). Germline assignment: CDR1 MNHNS and CDR2 SASEGT. The germline V and J ends were trimmed by 7 bases and 2 bases, with 20 bases remaining between them. The CDR3 totals 16 residues. The CDR3 here is CASKDRTLNPNYGYTF. CDR3 nucleotides: TGTGCCAGCAAGGACAGAACCTTAAACCCCAACTATGGCTACACCTTC.

The chain is built from TRBV6-1 and TRBJ2-2; 9 bases align to TRBD1. Germline-derived CDR1 and CDR2 are MNHNS and SASEGT. V trimming: 7 bases; J trimming: 1 base; junction bases outside the gene matches: 10. This CDR3 has 17 amino acids. The CDR3 loop reads CASTLYGTGLNTGELFF. CDR3 DNA sequence: TGTGCCAGCACATTATATGGGACAGGGCTGAACACCGGGGAGCTGTTTTTT.

The chain has TRBV20-1 and TRBJ2-1, with TRBD2 matching over 8 bases. J was trimmed by 2 bases and V by 5 bases; bases with no gene match: 8. The CDR3 length is 15 residues. The V gene's germline CDR1 is DFQATT and CDR2 SNEGSKA (reference sequence). The CDR3 loop is CSARLSGSTYNEQFF. The CDR3 DNA sequence: TGCAGTGCTCGTTTAAGCGGGAGTACCTACAATGAGCAGTTCTTC.

This chain connects TRBV4-3 to TRBJ2-1; D uncertain. Trimming cost V 3 bases and J 8 bases, with 5 bases left between them. The length of the CDR3 is 11 residues. The germline V gene has CDR1 LGHNA and CDR2 YSLEER. CDR3 in DNA: TGCGCCAGCAGCCAGGGTTATGAGCAGTTCTTC. Its protein product is CASSQGYEQFF.

In this sample, this clonotype turned up a few times. This rearrangement joins TRBV2 to TRBJ1-2; 7 bases map to TRBD1. The CDR3 runs 15 residues. CDR1 and CDR2 (germline): SNHLY, FYNNEI. V shed 8 bases, J shed 1 base, and the junction held 10 bases outside the gene matches. DNA for the CDR3: TGTGCCAGCGAAGAACGTCCAGGGGGTAACTATGGCTACACCTTC. Its protein is CASEERPGGNYGYTF.

The chain uses TRBV27 and TRBJ2-7; D gene unclear. The CDR3 loop spans 14 amino acids. Germline assignment: CDR1 MNHEY and CDR2 SMNVEV (reference sequence). V was clipped by 5 bases and J by 8 bases, with 19 bases between them. CDR3 in amino acids: CASSPHRGPDQQYV. The CDR3 DNA sequence: TGTGCCAGCAGTCCGCACCGTGGTCCTGATCAGCAGTACGTC.

This chain uses TRBV28 with TRBJ1-1; TRBD1 is a possible D gene (5 bases). CDR1 is MDHEN and CDR2 is SYDVKM in the germline V gene. CDR3 length equals 14 residues. The V gene lost 4 bases and the J gene lost 7 bases, with 16 bases spanning the gap. This CDR3 reads CASSWRLERGEAFF. The CDR3 DNA reads TGTGCCAGCAGTTGGAGGTTAGAGAGGGGTGAAGCTTTCTTT.